The present entry profiles one T cell receptor (beta chain) with its context. TCRdb's table, derived via immunoSEQ multiplex PCR, lists solely in-frame clones and lacks some. The sample lists hundreds of thousands of clones, around 88% occurring once. Germline V lookup: CDR1 LNHDA, CDR2 SQIVND (reference sequence). The CDR3 runs to 16 residues. With 3 bases removed from V and 4 bases from J, the gap between germline ends came to 16 bases. The entry originates in a study of blood T cell repertoires in COVID-19. The clonotype was recovered from a middle-aged woman with acute COVID-19. V usage is TRBV19 and J usage is TRBJ1-3; no clear D gene. The sequencing sample was made of PBMCs or T cells enriched from blood (not recorded which). In DNA form, the CDR3 reads TGTGCCAGTAGTATGGGTCGGGGAAATGCCGGAAACACCATATATTTT. The encoded protein is CASSMGRGNAGNTIYF. The whole variable domain, remainder taken from reference TRBV19 and TRBJ1-3, is DGGITQSPKYLFRKEGQNVTLSCEQNLNHDAMYWYRQDPGQGLRLIYYSQIVNDFQKGDIAEGYSVSREKKESFPLTVTSAQKNPTAFYLCASSMGRGNAGNTIYFGEGSWLTVV.